Each of the 17 T cell receptor beta chains below was sequenced from the same sample in a study of T cell responses to AZD1222 COVID-19 vaccine. Clones were read by immunoSEQ multiplex PCR, and TCRdb kept only the in-frame ones, dropping some. The sample carries 150,000 or so clones, 85% to 95% recorded once. This specimen consisted of peripheral blood, obtained on day 0 of AZD1222 vaccination. These receptors all stem from an adult in good health.

J is TRBJ1-5 and V is TRBV29-1; 8 bases align to TRBD1. Germline values: CDR1 SQVTM, CDR2 ANQGSEA. The CDR3 has 13 amino acids. With 3 bases clipped from V and 6 bases from J, the junction kept 4 bases outside the gene matches. The CDR3 is CSVEGGTGQPQHF. The CDR3 DNA follows: TGCAGCGTTGAGGGAGGGACAGGTCAGCCCCAGCATTTT.

The V gene is TRBV5-4, the J gene TRBJ2-1; TRBD2 aligns across 8 bases. The germline gives CDR1 SGHNT, CDR2 YYREEE (reference sequence). The CDR3 extends over 14 amino acids. V shed 2 bases, J shed 9 bases, and the junction held 7 bases outside the gene matches. CDR3 amino acids: CASSFPGGAGEQFF. DNA of the CDR3: TGTGCCAGCAGCTTCCCGGGAGGGGCGGGTGAGCAGTTCTTC.

The V and J genes are TRBV19 and TRBJ2-2; maybe TRBD2 (6 bases). The germline CDR1 and CDR2 sequences are LNHDA and SQIVND (reference sequence). The CDR3 has 15 amino acids. V gave up 7 bases and J gave up 5 bases, with 17 bases separating them. The CDR3 coding sequence is TGTGCCAGTATGAGACGGGAGATAAGGACCGGGGAGCTGTTTTTT. This sequence encodes CASMRREIRTGELFF. Supplemented by reference TRBV19 and TRBJ2-2, the full variable domain reads DGGITQSPKYLFRKEGQNVTLSCEQNLNHDAMYWYRQDPGQGLRLIYYSQIVNDFQKGDIAEGYSVSREKKESFPLTVTSAQKNPTAFYLCASMRREIRTGELFFGEGSRLTVL.

This rearrangement joins TRBV6-6 to TRBJ1-1; D gene unclear. Between the trimmed V and J ends, which lost 5 bases and 1 base, there was a span of 17 bases. The length of the CDR3 is 16 residues. Germline V lookup: CDR1 MNHNY, CDR2 SVGAGI (reference sequence). The DNA of the CDR3 is TGTGCCAGCAGTCCCCGCAACCGCGGTGGGAACACTGAAGCTTTCTTT. Translation gives CASSPRNRGGNTEAFF.

This sequence joins TRBV18 and TRBJ1-4; tentatively, D is TRBD1 (6 bases). The CDR3 has 14 amino acids. V dropped 6 bases and J dropped 8 bases, with 16 bases sitting between them. CDR1 is KGHSH and CDR2 is LQKENI in the germline V gene. CDR3 coding DNA: TGTGCCAGCTCTACAAGGGGGGGGAGCGAAAAACTGTTTTTT. This translates into CASSTRGGSEKLFF.

The chain recombines TRBV18 with TRBJ1-6, with no clear D. V shed 6 bases and J shed 7 bases, with 13 bases lying between them. The V gene's germline CDR1 is KGHSH and CDR2 LQKENI. This CDR3 is 14 amino acids long. The CDR3 region is CASSQDRENSPLHF. CDR3 DNA sequence: TGTGCCAGCTCGCAGGACCGGGAGAATTCACCCCTCCACTTT.

The chain couples TRBV2 to TRBJ2-4, with 7 bases that match TRBD2. Germline V CDR1 and CDR2: SNHLY, FYNNEI. This CDR3 has 17 amino acids. J gave up 0 bases and V 4 bases, and 9 bases lay outside the gene matches. CDR3 region: CASSGQSGNLAKNIQYF. The CDR3 bases are TGTGCCAGCAGTGGCCAGAGCGGGAACTTAGCCAAAAACATTCAGTACTTC.

The chain carries TRBV7-3 and TRBJ2-1; D is possibly TRBD1 or TRBD2 (5 bases each). Deletions cut 3 bases from V and 5 bases from J, with 17 bases between. The CDR3 loop spans 16 amino acids. The germline V gene encodes CDR1 SGHTA and CDR2 FQGTGA. Here the CDR3 reads CASSLRAWGPDNEQFF. CDR3 coding DNA: TGTGCCAGCAGCTTGCGGGCATGGGGCCCTGACAATGAGCAGTTCTTC.

This rearrangement joins TRBV29-1 to TRBJ1-5, with D possibly being TRBD1 (5 bases). Germline V gene lookup returns CDR1 SQVTM and CDR2 ANQGSEA. The CDR3 sequence is 12 residues long. V was pared by 4 bases and J by 1 base, with 5 bases between. The CDR3 DNA follows: TGCAGCGTTGGGGACAGCAATCAGCCCCAGCATTTT. It translates to CSVGDSNQPQHF.

The V call is TRBV3-1 (or the pseudogene TRBV3-2), the J call TRBJ2-5; D may correspond to TRBD1 or TRBD2 (5 bases each). V shed 3 bases and J shed 7 bases, with 18 bases lying between them. CDR3 length: 15 residues. Germline V gives CDR1 LGHDT, CDR2 YNNKEL (reference sequence). CDR3 amino acids: CASSQSLAGSGTQYF. CDR3 in DNA: TGTGCCAGCAGCCAGAGTCTAGCAGGGTCCGGGACCCAGTACTTC.

The chain employs TRBV2 and TRBJ2-3; 7 nucleotides match TRBD2. This CDR3 comprises 13 residues. Germline-derived CDR1 and CDR2 are SNHLY and FYNNEI. Trimming removed 11 bases from V and 3 bases from J; junction bases left unmatched: 8. This CDR3 reads CAVGTTHTDTQYF. DNA for the CDR3: TGTGCCGTGGGGACTACTCATACAGATACGCAGTATTTT.

This chain joins TRBV28 and TRBJ2-7; D gene uncertain. CDR3 length: 15 amino acids. Per germline, CDR1 MDHEN and CDR2 SYDVKM. Trimming took 5 bases from V and 2 from J, leaving 16 bases between them. The CDR3 reads CASSPGSRSAYEQYF. The CDR3 bases are TGTGCCAGCAGTCCCGGTAGCCGGAGTGCCTACGAGCAGTACTTC.

This chain joins TRBV6-2 or TRBV6-3 and TRBJ2-1; 9 nucleotides line up with TRBD2. V was pared by 5 bases and J by 6 bases, with 8 bases of the junction left unmatched. The CDR3 sequence is 15 residues long. CDR1 is MNHEY, CDR2 SVGEGT, per germline. Here the CDR3 reads CASSDPGLALNEQFF. The CDR3, as DNA: TGTGCCAGCAGTGATCCGGGACTAGCTCTCAATGAGCAGTTCTTC.

The rearrangement uses TRBV30 and TRBJ2-2; D not resolved. The CDR3 totals 11 residues. The germline CDR1 and CDR2 sequences are GTSNPN and SVGIG (reference sequence). V lost 5 bases to trimming and J lost 5 bases, with 6 bases between them. DNA for the CDR3: TGTGCCTGGGTAGGGACCGGGGAGCTGTTTTTT. This gives the protein CAWVGTGELFF.

The V gene is TRBV27, the J gene TRBJ2-5, with 11 positions matching TRBD2. The CDR3 contains 18 residues. Germline-derived CDR1 and CDR2 are MNHEY and SMNVEV (reference sequence). J gave up 1 base and V 4 bases, and 11 bases lay outside the gene matches. In DNA form, the CDR3 reads TGTGCCAGCAGTTATATACCCATGACTAGCGGGGTCCAAGAGACCCAGTACTTC. This translates into CASSYIPMTSGVQETQYF.

This clone was observed a single time. V and J are TRBV5-6 and TRBJ1-5, with TRBD1 as a possible D gene (5 bases). V dropped 1 base and J dropped 0 bases, with 11 bases sitting between them. The CDR3 covers 16 residues. Germline values: CDR1 SGHDT, CDR2 YYEEEE. CDR3 protein: CASSLWGVYSNQPQHF. The CDR3 DNA reads as TGTGCCAGCAGCTTGTGGGGGGTGTATAGCAATCAGCCCCAGCATTTT.

The chain joins TRBV2 to TRBJ1-3; 9 bases map to TRBD1. The CDR3 has 14 residues. Germline V gives CDR1 SNHLY, CDR2 FYNNEI. With 4 bases clipped from V and 4 bases from J, the junction kept 2 bases outside the gene matches. CDR3 residues: CASSVGTGGNTIYF. The CDR3 nucleotides are TGTGCCAGCAGTGTGGGGACAGGGGGAAACACCATATATTTT. The full variable domain, completed using reference TRBV2 and TRBJ1-3, is EPEVTQTPSHQVTQMGQEVILRCVPISNHLYFYWYRQILGQKVEFLVSFYNNEISEKSEIFDDQFSVERPDGSNFTLKIRSTKLEDSAMYFCASSVGTGGNTIYFGEGSWLTVV.